The next 20 T cell receptor beta chains were all read from a single sample in a study of blood T cell repertoires in COVID-19. Profiled with immunoSEQ multiplex PCR; TCRdb holds only in-frame clones, not every one. Of 300,000 to 350,000 clones listed, approximately 88% were seen once; the top ten hold 5%. What was sequenced was PBMCs or T cells enriched from blood (not recorded which). These receptors were taken from a man aged 25-45 years who had recovered from COVID-19.

The gene calls are TRBV3-1 (or the pseudogene TRBV3-2) and TRBJ2-3; 9 nucleotides agree with TRBD2. The CDR3 spans 16 residues. Germline V gives CDR1 LGHDT, CDR2 YNNKEL (reference sequence). V was pared by 1 base and J by 0 bases, with 2 bases of the junction left unmatched. The CDR3 nucleotides read TGTGCCAGCAGCCAAGGACTAGCGGTTAGCACAGATACGCAGTATTTT. It specifies CASSQGLAVSTDTQYF.

The chain recombines TRBV5-1 with TRBJ1-4, with D possibly being TRBD1 (6 bases). Germline V CDR1 and CDR2: SGHRS, YFSETQ. This CDR3 region has 17 residues. Trimming took 7 bases from V and 1 from J, leaving 20 bases between them. The CDR3: CASGYYRVGRTNEKLFF. The CDR3 DNA sequence: TGCGCCAGCGGCTATTACAGGGTCGGGCGAACTAATGAAAAACTGTTTTTT.

The chain links TRBV30 to TRBJ2-1; D remains ambiguous. The germline V and J ends were trimmed by 1 base and 0 bases, with 13 bases remaining between them. Germline lookup yields CDR1 GTSNPN and CDR2 SVGIG (reference sequence). The CDR3 length is 16 residues. CDR3: CAWSGPTESSYNEQFF. Here the CDR3 DNA reads TGTGCCTGGAGTGGACCAACAGAGAGCTCCTACAATGAGCAGTTCTTC.

The chain uses TRBV6-6 and TRBJ2-7, with a tentative D call TRBD2 (6 bases). Germline V gene sequence: CDR1 MNHNY, CDR2 SVGAGI (reference sequence). Between the trimmed V and J ends, which lost 2 bases and 1 base, there was a span of 9 bases. The CDR3 contains 14 residues. This CDR3 reads CASSYEGTSYEQYF. CDR3 DNA sequence: TGTGCCAGCAGTTACGAAGGGACTTCCTACGAGCAGTACTTC.

The chain links TRBV15 to TRBJ1-2; TRBD1 matches at 7 bases. This CDR3 is 19 amino acids long. The J segment lost 4 bases and the V segment lost 6 bases, leaving 23 bases of the junction unmatched. Germline lookup yields CDR1 LNHNV and CDR2 YYDKDF (reference sequence). Here the CDR3 DNA reads TGTGCCACCAGAGGGGAGGCAGGGGGAAATCTAGGGCCGCTCTATGGCTACACCTTC. Translated, it gives CATRGEAGGNLGPLYGYTF.

This chain links TRBV6-5 with TRBJ1-2; D is possibly TRBD1 (5 bases). Germline lookup yields CDR1 MNHEY and CDR2 SVGAGI. This CDR3 is built from 14 residues. Trimming took off 0 bases at V and 7 bases at J, with 12 bases between the two ends. The CDR3 reads CASSYSDGGSGYTF. The CDR3 coding sequence is TGTGCCAGCAGTTACTCCGACGGGGGTAGTGGCTACACCTTC.

This clone was recorded once. This rearrangement joins TRBV7-9 to TRBJ2-5; 7 bases agree with TRBD1. The germline V gene encodes CDR1 SEHNR and CDR2 FQNEAQ (reference sequence). The ends lost 5 bases at V and 2 bases at J; junction bases unmatched: 2. The CDR3 sequence is 13 residues long. CDR3 amino acids: CASSGTAQETQYF. The DNA for the CDR3 is TGTGCCAGCAGCGGGACAGCACAAGAGACCCAGTACTTC.

The chain joins TRBV3-1 (or the pseudogene TRBV3-2) to TRBJ2-2, with 8 bases lining up with TRBD1. Germline V lookup: CDR1 LGHDT, CDR2 YNNKEL (reference sequence). V lost 1 base to trimming and J lost 4 bases; unmatched junction nucleotides: 5. The CDR3 runs to 16 residues. The CDR3 DNA sequence: TGTGCCAGCAGCCAAGGTGGACAGGGAGGCACCGGGGAGCTGTTTTTT. Protein product: CASSQGGQGGTGELFF.

The V and J genes are TRBV6-1 and TRBJ2-1; TRBD1 is a possible D gene (5 bases). The germline V gene has CDR1 MNHNS and CDR2 SASEGT. V was clipped by 1 base and J by 6 bases, with 7 bases between them. The CDR3 runs to 13 residues. CDR3 amino acids: CASSEEGVNEQFF. CDR3 coding DNA: TGTGCCAGCAGTGAAGAAGGGGTCAATGAGCAGTTCTTC.

The chain uses TRBV5-1 and TRBJ2-2, with 7 bases that match TRBD1. This CDR3 has 17 residues. V lost 4 bases, J lost 4 bases, and 13 bases stayed unmatched. The germline CDR1 and CDR2 sequences are SGHRS and YFSETQ. The chain's CDR3 is CASSMDRSILRTGELFF. The CDR3 DNA reads as TGCGCCAGCAGCATGGACAGGTCGATTCTGCGCACCGGGGAGCTGTTTTTT.

The rearrangement uses TRBV12-3 or TRBV12-4 and TRBJ2-3; no firm D call. Trimming pared 5 bases from V and 8 bases from J, leaving 11 bases between. The CDR3 runs 12 residues. As DNA, the CDR3 is TGTGCCAGCAGTCCGGTTACCCTTACGCAGTATTTT. It yields the protein CASSPVTLTQYF.

V and J are TRBV9 and TRBJ1-4, with TRBD1 matching over 10 bases. This CDR3 comprises 14 residues. The trim removed 3 bases at V and 6 bases at J, leaving 2 bases unmatched. Germline CDR1 and CDR2: SGDLS and YYNGEE. The CDR3 DNA reads TGTGCCAGCAGCGGGGACAGGGGATATGAAAAACTGTTTTTT. It encodes CASSGDRGYEKLFF. Together with reference TRBV9 and TRBJ1-4, the CDR3 gives the full variable domain: DSGVTQTPKHLITATGQRVTLRCSPRSGDLSVYWYQQSLDQGLQFLIQYYNGEERAKGNILERFSAQQFPDLHSELNLSSLELGDSALYFCASSGDRGYEKLFFGSGTQLSVL.

Written as DNA, the CDR3 is TGTGCCAGCAGTAGGGACAGGGGGCTTACAGGGGAGCTGTTTTTT. It is translated as CASSRDRGLTGELFF. The V and J genes are TRBV28 and TRBJ2-2; 12 nucleotides line up with TRBD1. The length of the CDR3 is 15 residues. CDR1 is MDHEN, CDR2 SYDVKM, per germline. J was trimmed by 8 bases and V by 5 bases; bases with no gene match: 6.

This clone is a singleton in its sample. The rearrangement uses TRBV9 and TRBJ2-1; 11 positions match TRBD2. Germline V gene data show CDR1 as SGDLS and CDR2 as YYNGEE. This CDR3 region has 16 residues. The V gene end was trimmed by 0 bases and the J gene end by 1 base; junction bases not matched to a gene: 0. The CDR3 nucleotides read TGTGCCAGCAGCGTAGGGACTAGCGGGTCCTACAATGAGCAGTTCTTC. Protein product: CASSVGTSGSYNEQFF.

The V call is TRBV25-1, the J call TRBJ2-5; D might be TRBD1 (5 bases). CDR3 size: 14 residues. The V and J ends lost 0 bases and 7 bases respectively, with 12 bases between them. Germline V gene data show CDR1 as MGHDK and CDR2 as SYGVNS. CDR3 region: CASSEYRGGGTQYF. DNA for the CDR3: TGTGCCAGCAGTGAATATAGGGGCGGCGGGACCCAGTACTTC.

The chain joins TRBV18 to TRBJ1-2; the match to TRBD1 covers 10 bases. CDR3 length equals 14 residues. Germline V gives CDR1 KGHSH, CDR2 LQKENI. V dropped 2 bases and J dropped 4; count of bases not matched to a gene: 1. The DNA of the CDR3 is TGTGCCAGCTCACCAGGGACAGGGGCCTATGGCTACACCTTC. It translates to CASSPGTGAYGYTF.

V gene TRBV7-3 combines with J gene TRBJ1-1, with 9 bases aligning to TRBD1. V gave up 4 bases and J gave up 4 bases; unmatched junction bases: 10. This CDR3 has 16 amino acids. Per germline, CDR1 SGHTA and CDR2 FQGTGA. DNA of the CDR3: TGTGCCAGCAGCTCCCAACCTACAGGGGGCGGCACTGAAGCTTTCTTT. Translation: CASSSQPTGGGTEAFF. Filled out from reference TRBV7-3 and TRBJ1-1, the complete variable domain reads GAGVSQTPSNKVTEKGKYVELRCDPISGHTALYWYRQSLGQGPEFLIYFQGTGAADDSGLPNDRFFAVRPEGSVSTLKIQRTERGDSAVYLCASSSQPTGGGTEAFFGQGTRLTVV.

J is TRBJ1-4 and V is TRBV28; 9 nucleotides line up with TRBD1. The CDR3 spans 14 residues. The junction had 5 bases not matched to a gene; V was cut back by 4 bases and J by 8 bases. Germline loops: CDR1 MDHEN, CDR2 SYDVKM. This CDR3 reads CASSSGQGWEKLFF. CDR3 nucleotides: TGTGCCAGCAGTTCGGGACAGGGATGGGAAAAACTGTTTTTT.

In the case of this clone: The same CDR3 arises from other DNA sequences in this sample as well. V is TRBV28 and J is TRBJ2-7; D is possibly TRBD2 (6 bases). The CDR3 sequence is 12 residues long. V lost 8 bases and J lost 3, with 11 bases in between. Germline V gene sequence: CDR1 MDHEN, CDR2 SYDVKM. The CDR3 bases are TGTGCCAGCGCGCGGAGGGGCTACGAGCAGTACTTC. Its translation: CASARRGYEQYF.

The rearrangement uses TRBV6-5 and TRBJ2-2; D perhaps matches TRBD2 (6 bases). V was trimmed by 6 bases and J by 3 bases, leaving 11 bases between them. This CDR3 region has 14 residues. The germline gives CDR1 MNHEY, CDR2 SVGAGI. This CDR3 is CASRGDSDTGELFF. The CDR3 region has the DNA TGTGCCAGCAGGGGGGACTCAGACACCGGGGAGCTGTTTTTT.